This TCR beta chain was retrieved from a study of blood T cell repertoires in COVID-19 (dated by TCRdb to the early 2020s). Broadly, across the study: The collaborator samples originated in the United States, Italy and Spain and spanned the acute and convalescent phases of COVID-19. The prospective study material was composed of cDNA or gDNA derived from T cells, B-cell-depleted T cells, or PBMCs. Deeply sampled blood TCRbeta repertoires from subjects exposed to, actively infected with, or recovered from COVID-19 were included in the dataset. The repertoires were made available in a free public database intended to serve as a resource for research on the immune response to SARS-CoV-2. Samples were obtained from the ongoing ImmuneRACE study (first 160 participants) and from 950 to 1,500 subjects provided by 6 global collaborators. Nearly every sample came with metadata listing a de-identified subject ID, COVID-19 status, age in years and sex. HLA class I and class II types, where available, came from metadata supplied by the sample provider rather than from assay-based typing.

With respect to this clone: Its recognized antigen is unknown. No qualities accompany the bases; no much larger clone lies one base away.

General study outcomes and caveats: How much clinical and demographic metadata was included differed by source and by participant, and the metadata was provided uncurated.

Enrolling through a virtual design, the prospective study's participants ranged in age from roughly 18 to 95 years and lived across 24 United States geographic areas. In the prospective study, participants were assigned to cohorts based on the clinical history participants reported in a screening survey and a study questionnaire. In the prospective study, mobile phlebotomists collected whole blood, serum and a nasopharyngeal or oropharyngeal swab from each participant. Prospective study participants could optionally give additional blood draws and questionnaires over a roughly two-month period. Before DNA extraction, prospective study blood samples were shipped either frozen or at room temperature. TCRbeta CDR3 regions were amplified from genomic DNA using the immunoSEQ Assay, a bias-controlled multiplex PCR. On the authors' methods: The number of nucleated cells in each sample was estimated from the amplification of reference gene primers within the assay. To quantify the absolute abundance of each unique TCRbeta CDR3 rearrangement, sequence reads were collapsed and filtered. Productive Simpson clonality was computed per sample as the square root of Simpson's diversity index over productive rearrangements. This immuneACCESS table, as held by TCRdb, lists in-frame sequences with V and J called but not all clones. Of the missing ones, under half trace to an unresolved V gene in checked studies; the others have no known cause. That table gives V, J and clone size, and the DNA gave D and trimming. The sample records about 170,000 clones, around 83% of which are singletons. The leading ten clones occupy less than 4% of the sample.

The receptor comes from a woman aged 45-60 years in a cohort exposed to, infected with or recovered from COVID-19 (not recorded which). Source material: PBMCs or T cells enriched from blood (not recorded which).

The DNA sequence is given as TGCGCCAGCAGCCAAGGTGGCGGGAGCTCCTACAATGAGCAGTTCTTC. Translated, this is CASSQGGGSSYNEQFF. The rearrangement joined TRBV4-1 to TRBJ2-1; 7 bases in the junction line up with TRBD2. Trimming accounts for 1 base at V and 0 bases at J, while the number of junction bases matched to no gene is 3. The CDR3 covers 16 residues, taking in both the cysteine and the phenylalanine. Solely the CDR3 DNA is kept, with 48 bases framed from the first base. Taken from the germline V gene, the CDR1 and CDR2 loops are MGHRA and YSYEKL.